This T cell receptor beta chain was identified in a study of T cell repertoires in cytomegalovirus infection. Study summary: Based on public TCR beta signatures, there were indications of CMV infection and of a matching HLA type. Study conclusions and caveats: In two of eight donors, the top clonotype was HLA-C-restricted CMV-specific. Frequencies of public TCR beta families were cumulated, and this identified carriers of CMV plus the relevant HLA.

With respect to this clonotype: Its antigen is undetermined.

Trimming stripped 5 bases from V and 0 bases from J, with 14 bases between. This CDR3 contains 16 residues. CDR1 is LNHDA, CDR2 SQIVND, per germline (reference sequence). One entry per CDR3 protein results from TCRdb running MiXCR on the reads. The sample has some 590,000 distinct CDR3 sequences, under 45% seen once; the top ten hold roughly 50%. Sequencing used cultured PBMCs, obtained from culture after CMV antigen stimulation. This TCR was recovered from a human donor in good health (CMV status not recorded). Some clones in this sample may be carry-over from other donors' samples. The chain has TRBV19 and TRBJ2-1; D might be TRBD2 (6 bases). Here the CDR3 reads CASSAMRGSSYNEQFF. The CDR3 DNA reads as TGTGCCAGTAGTGCTATGCGGGGCAGCTCCTACAATGAGCAGTTCTTC.